These 4 T cell receptor beta chains share one sample of origin, sequenced in a study of long-term antiretroviral therapy in people with HIV. A v3.0 immunoSEQ assay was performed at survey level. Generated by immunoSEQ multiplex PCR, the TCRdb table keeps only in-frame clones and is missing some. The data contain roughly 20,000 clones, 79% of them singletons. Specimen: unsorted PBMCs, collected 4.1 years after starting antiretroviral therapy. These receptors all stem from a woman aged 40-49 years with HIV.

The genes are TRBV2 and TRBJ1-1; no reliable D call. The CDR3 contains 14 residues. Germline V lookup: CDR1 SNHLY, CDR2 FYNNEI. With 3 bases removed from V and 1 base from J, the gap between germline ends came to 9 bases. CDR3 loop: CASSDQKENTEAFF. The CDR3 coding sequence is TGTGCCAGCAGTGACCAGAAAGAGAACACTGAAGCTTTCTTT. Looking up the rest from reference TRBV2 and TRBJ1-1 gives the full variable domain: EPEVTQTPSHQVTQMGQEVILRCVPISNHLYFYWYRQILGQKVEFLVSFYNNEISEKSEIFDDQFSVERPDGSNFTLKIRSTKLEDSAMYFCASSDQKENTEAFFGQGTRLTVV.

The chain employs TRBV30 and TRBJ1-5; D may be TRBD1 (6 bases). The germline V and J ends were trimmed by 2 bases and 4 bases, with 15 bases remaining between them. Looked up from germline, CDR1 is GTSNPN and CDR2 is SVGIG (reference sequence). The CDR3 length is 15 residues. The CDR3 here is CAWSRGGHQNQPQHF. For the CDR3, the DNA is TGTGCCTGGAGTCGGGGGGGGCACCAGAATCAGCCCCAGCATTTT.

The CDR3 region is CASSRQGAVGGYTF. The CDR3 DNA is TGTGCCAGCAGTAGACAGGGGGCCGTCGGTGGCTACACCTTC. The genes are TRBV6-5 and TRBJ1-2; TRBD1 matches at 10 bases. Trimming cost V 5 bases and J 7 bases; bases outside gene matches: 7. From germline, CDR1 is MNHEY and CDR2 SVGAGI. This CDR3 is built from 14 residues.

The rearrangement uses TRBV7-2 and TRBJ2-1, with 11 bases that match TRBD2. Losses at the gene ends were 6 bases for V and 4 bases for J; bases not matched to a gene: 8. This CDR3 contains 16 residues. Germline CDR1 reads SGHTA; CDR2 reads FQGNSA. In nucleotides, the CDR3 is TGTGCCAGCAGTCCAACTAGCGGGGGTTTATACAATGAGCAGTTCTTC. It is translated as CASSPTSGGLYNEQFF.